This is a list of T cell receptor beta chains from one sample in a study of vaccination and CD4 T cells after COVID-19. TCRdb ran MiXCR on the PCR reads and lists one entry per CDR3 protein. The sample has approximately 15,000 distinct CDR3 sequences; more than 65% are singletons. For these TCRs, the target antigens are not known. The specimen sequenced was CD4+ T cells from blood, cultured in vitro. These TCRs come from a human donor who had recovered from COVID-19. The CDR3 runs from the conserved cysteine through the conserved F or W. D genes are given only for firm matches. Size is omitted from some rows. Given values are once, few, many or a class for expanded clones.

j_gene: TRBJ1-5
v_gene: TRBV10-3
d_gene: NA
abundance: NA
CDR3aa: CAISEPPGPQHF
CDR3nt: TGTGCCATCAGTGAGCCCCCAGGGCCCCAGCATTTT

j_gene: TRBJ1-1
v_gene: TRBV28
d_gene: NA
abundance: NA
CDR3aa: CASSLRDTEAFF
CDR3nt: TGTGCCAGCAGTTTGAGAGACACTGAAGCTTTCTTT

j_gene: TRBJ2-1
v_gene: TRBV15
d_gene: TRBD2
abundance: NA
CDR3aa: CATSRDIATSGSNEQFF
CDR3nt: TGTGCCACCAGCAGAGATATCGCAACTAGCGGGAGTAATGAGCAGTTCTTC

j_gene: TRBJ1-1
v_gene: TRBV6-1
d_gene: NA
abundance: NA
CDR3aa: CAISERGAAEAFF
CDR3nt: TGTGCCATCAGTGAGCGGGGGGCCGCTGAAGCTTTCTTT

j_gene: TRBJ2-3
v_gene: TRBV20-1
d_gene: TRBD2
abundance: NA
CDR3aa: CSASSGRLADTQYF
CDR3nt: TGCAGTGCTTCAAGCGGGAGATTGGCAGATACGCAGTATTTT

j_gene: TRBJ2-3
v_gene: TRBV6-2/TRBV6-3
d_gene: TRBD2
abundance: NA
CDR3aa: CASSQEPGLAADTQYF
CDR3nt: TGTGCCAGCAGCCAGGAACCGGGACTAGCAGCGGATACGCAGTATTTT

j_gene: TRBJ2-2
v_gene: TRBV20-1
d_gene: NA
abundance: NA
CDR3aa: CSARGSGGLFF
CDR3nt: TGCAGTGCTAGAGGATCCGGGGGGCTGTTTTTT

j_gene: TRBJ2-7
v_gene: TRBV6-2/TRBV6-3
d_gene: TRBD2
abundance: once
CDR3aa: CASSSRREGLSYEQYF
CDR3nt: TGTGCCAGCAGTTCTCGGCGGGAGGGCCTCTCCTACGAGCAGTACTTC

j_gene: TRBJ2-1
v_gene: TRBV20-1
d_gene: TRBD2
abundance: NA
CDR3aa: CSALAGASYNEQFF
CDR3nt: TGCAGTGCTTTAGCGGGAGCCTCCTACAATGAGCAGTTCTTC

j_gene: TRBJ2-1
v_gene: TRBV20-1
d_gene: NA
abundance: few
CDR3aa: CSAGLEANEQFF
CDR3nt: TGCAGTGCGGGGCTGGAAGCCAATGAGCAGTTCTTC

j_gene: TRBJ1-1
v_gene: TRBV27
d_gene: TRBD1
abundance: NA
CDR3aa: CASSSLGTGEGEAFF
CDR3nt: TGTGCCAGCAGCTCTCTAGGGACAGGGGAGGGTGAAGCTTTCTTT

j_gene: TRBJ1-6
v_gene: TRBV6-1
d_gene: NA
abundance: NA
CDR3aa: CASRRGGNSPLHF
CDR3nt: TGTGCCAGCAGAAGGGGCGGGAATTCACCCCTCCACTTT

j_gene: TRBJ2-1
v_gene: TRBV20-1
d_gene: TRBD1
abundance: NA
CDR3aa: CSNPGQGRDEQFF
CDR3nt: TGCAGTAACCCGGGACAGGGGAGAGATGAGCAGTTCTTC

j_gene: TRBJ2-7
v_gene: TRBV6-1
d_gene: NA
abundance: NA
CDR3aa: CASSGSYEQYF
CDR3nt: TGTGCCAGCAGTGGAAGCTACGAGCAGTACTTC

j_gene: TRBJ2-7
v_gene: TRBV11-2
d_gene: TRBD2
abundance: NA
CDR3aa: CASSFGLAGVDEQYF
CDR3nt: TGTGCCAGCAGCTTCGGACTAGCGGGAGTAGACGAGCAGTACTTC

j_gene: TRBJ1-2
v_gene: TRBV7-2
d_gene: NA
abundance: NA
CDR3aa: CASSLATGTLDYGYTF
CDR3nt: TGTGCCAGCAGCTTAGCGACCGGGACCTTGGACTATGGCTACACCTTC

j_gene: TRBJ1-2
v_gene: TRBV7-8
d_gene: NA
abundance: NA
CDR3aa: CASSLSAGRQANYGYTF
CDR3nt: TGTGCCAGCAGCTTATCTGCGGGCAGACAAGCTAACTATGGCTACACCTTC

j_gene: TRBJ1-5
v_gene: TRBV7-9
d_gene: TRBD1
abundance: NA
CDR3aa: CASSLGTGLERDQPQHF
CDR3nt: TGTGCCAGCAGCTTAGGGACAGGGTTAGAGAGAGATCAGCCCCAGCATTTT

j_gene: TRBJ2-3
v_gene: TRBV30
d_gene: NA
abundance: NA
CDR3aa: CAWSRETKSLADTQYF
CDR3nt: TGTGCCTGGAGCCGGGAGACAAAGAGTCTGGCAGATACGCAGTATTTT

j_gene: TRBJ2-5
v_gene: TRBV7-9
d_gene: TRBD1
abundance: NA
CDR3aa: CASSLAGTGVGETQYF
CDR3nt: TGTGCCAGCAGCTTAGCCGGGACAGGGGTCGGCGAGACCCAGTACTTC

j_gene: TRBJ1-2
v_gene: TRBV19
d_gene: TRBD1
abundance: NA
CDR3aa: CASSKTGGTNYGYTF
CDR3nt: TGTGCCAGTAGTAAGACAGGGGGCACAAACTATGGCTACACCTTC

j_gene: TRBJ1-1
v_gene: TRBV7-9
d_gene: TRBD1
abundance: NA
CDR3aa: CASSSTGGKGTEAFF
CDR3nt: TGTGCCAGCAGCTCGACAGGGGGCAAGGGCACTGAAGCTTTCTTT

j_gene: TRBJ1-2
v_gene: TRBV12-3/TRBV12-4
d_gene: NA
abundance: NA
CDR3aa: CASSLIRYNYGYTF
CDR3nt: TGTGCCAGCAGTTTGATACGCTATAACTATGGCTACACCTTC

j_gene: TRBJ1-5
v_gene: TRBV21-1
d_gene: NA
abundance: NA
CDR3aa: CASSEGPREASQPQHF
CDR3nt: TGTGCCAGCAGCGAAGGCCCCAGGGAGGCGAGTCAGCCCCAGCATTTT

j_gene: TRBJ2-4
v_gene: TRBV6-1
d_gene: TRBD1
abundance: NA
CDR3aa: CASRRTGTGAKNIQYF
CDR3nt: TGTGCCAGCCGGAGGACAGGGACGGGAGCCAAAAACATTCAGTACTTC

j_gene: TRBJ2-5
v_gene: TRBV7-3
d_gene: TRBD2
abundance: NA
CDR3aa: CASSLPSGRNQETQYF
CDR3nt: TGTGCCAGCAGCCTTCCTAGCGGACGGAATCAAGAGACCCAGTACTTC

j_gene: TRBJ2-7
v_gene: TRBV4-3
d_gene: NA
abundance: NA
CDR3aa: CASARGAGSYEQYF
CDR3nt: TGCGCCAGCGCCCGGGGGGCGGGATCCTACGAGCAGTACTTC

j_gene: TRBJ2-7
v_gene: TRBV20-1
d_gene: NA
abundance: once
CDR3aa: CSARTGRTSYEQYF
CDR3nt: TGCAGTGCTCGGACCGGACGGACCTCCTACGAGCAGTACTTC

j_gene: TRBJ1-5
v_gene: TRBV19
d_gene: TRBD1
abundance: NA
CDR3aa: CASSMVGTGALNQPQHF
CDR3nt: TGTGCCAGTAGTATGGTTGGGACAGGAGCGCTCAATCAGCCCCAGCATTTT

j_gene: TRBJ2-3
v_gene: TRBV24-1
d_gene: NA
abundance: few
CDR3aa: CATTSVGGSTQYF
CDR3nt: TGTGCCACGACCTCCGTGGGGGGTTCTACGCAGTATTTT

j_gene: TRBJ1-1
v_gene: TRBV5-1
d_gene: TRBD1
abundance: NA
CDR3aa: CASSRTGGLETEAFF
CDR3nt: TGCGCCAGCAGCCGGACAGGGGGATTGGAGACTGAAGCTTTCTTT

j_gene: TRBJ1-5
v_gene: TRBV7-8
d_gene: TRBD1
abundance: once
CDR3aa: CASSPRTGESNQPQHF
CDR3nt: TGTGCCAGCAGCCCGCGGACAGGGGAGAGCAATCAGCCCCAGCATTTT

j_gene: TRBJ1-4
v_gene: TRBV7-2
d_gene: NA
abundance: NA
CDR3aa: CASSLSTNNEKLFF
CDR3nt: TGTGCCAGCAGCCTATCCACCAATAATGAAAAACTGTTTTTT